A selection of T cell receptor beta chains follows, all from one sample in a study of graft-versus-host responses after intestinal transplantation. Data came from immunoSEQ multiplex PCR; TCRdb stores just in-frame clones and leaves some out. The sample gives about 100,000 clones, more than 75% of which show up once; approximately 0.97% is in the top ten. No antigen is known for these receptors. Sequenced material: unstimulated CD4+ T cells sorted from spleen or lymph node cells, taken before intestinal transplant. The receptor set was obtained from a human donor who received an intestinal transplant. Both conserved end residues are part of each CDR3. Fields, in order: clone size, J gene, V gene, CDR3 protein. Some rows mark clone size as missing; the rest say once, few, many or name a class of expanded clone.

clone_size: -
j_call: TRBJ2-5
v_call: TRBV30
cdr3_aa: CAWGTGIGGETQYF

clone_size: -
j_call: TRBJ2-3
v_call: TRBV28
cdr3_aa: CASRTNSGVSTDTQYF

clone_size: -
j_call: TRBJ1-2
v_call: TRBV19
cdr3_aa: CASSTPGDGYTF

clone_size: once
j_call: TRBJ2-3
v_call: TRBV10-2
cdr3_aa: CASTEPSTDTQYF

clone_size: -
j_call: TRBJ2-1
v_call: TRBV4-1
cdr3_aa: CASSQDYNEQFF

clone_size: -
j_call: TRBJ2-7
v_call: TRBV10-3
cdr3_aa: CAISELERHSSYEQYF

clone_size: -
j_call: TRBJ2-7
v_call: TRBV30
cdr3_aa: CAWSGRQTYYEQYF

clone_size: -
j_call: TRBJ2-5
v_call: TRBV5-4
cdr3_aa: CASRLAGVETQYF

clone_size: -
j_call: TRBJ2-1
v_call: TRBV9
cdr3_aa: CASSVDFNEQFF

clone_size: -
j_call: TRBJ2-3
v_call: TRBV5-1
cdr3_aa: CASSLWTSGRSDTQYF

clone_size: -
j_call: TRBJ2-7
v_call: TRBV27
cdr3_aa: CASSLAREAYEQYF

clone_size: -
j_call: TRBJ1-2
v_call: TRBV5-4
cdr3_aa: CASSYILQGLGGYTF

clone_size: -
j_call: TRBJ1-6
v_call: TRBV10-1
cdr3_aa: CASSESGGFNSPLHF

clone_size: -
j_call: TRBJ2-7
v_call: TRBV2
cdr3_aa: CASLRGLARGEQYF

clone_size: -
j_call: TRBJ2-3
v_call: TRBV5-1
cdr3_aa: CASSLAGRGQGTDTQYF

clone_size: -
j_call: TRBJ2-5
v_call: TRBV10-3
cdr3_aa: CAIRQNQETQYF

clone_size: -
j_call: TRBJ1-6
v_call: TRBV7-9
cdr3_aa: CASSETGFAYSSPLHF

clone_size: few
j_call: TRBJ1-2
v_call: TRBV5-1
cdr3_aa: CASSLDRGVYGYTF

clone_size: -
j_call: TRBJ2-2
v_call: TRBV5-1
cdr3_aa: CASSLEGLNGELFF

clone_size: -
j_call: TRBJ1-1
v_call: TRBV29-1
cdr3_aa: CSARRLLNTEAFF

clone_size: -
j_call: TRBJ2-7
v_call: TRBV15
cdr3_aa: CATSRDSPGLAGGYEQYF

clone_size: -
j_call: TRBJ1-5
v_call: TRBV5-6
cdr3_aa: CASSGHQGQPQHF

clone_size: few
j_call: TRBJ2-1
v_call: TRBV5-4
cdr3_aa: CASSMGLAGVYEQFF

clone_size: -
j_call: TRBJ2-1
v_call: TRBV7-6
cdr3_aa: CASSSSPTMRTSNEQFF

clone_size: -
j_call: TRBJ2-4
v_call: TRBV27
cdr3_aa: CASSYRAEGNIQYF

clone_size: -
j_call: TRBJ2-7
v_call: TRBV30
cdr3_aa: CAAMRAYEQYF

clone_size: -
j_call: TRBJ2-1
v_call: TRBV18
cdr3_aa: CASSPLVPSSYNEQFF

clone_size: -
j_call: TRBJ2-3
v_call: TRBV5-1
cdr3_aa: CASSSLQGADTQYF

clone_size: -
j_call: TRBJ2-1
v_call: TRBV18
cdr3_aa: CASSRGLENEQFF

clone_size: -
j_call: TRBJ1-3
v_call: TRBV28
cdr3_aa: CASSQQGASGNTIYF

clone_size: -
j_call: TRBJ1-1
v_call: TRBV5-1
cdr3_aa: CASSLQQGTEAFF

clone_size: few
j_call: TRBJ2-7
v_call: TRBV19
cdr3_aa: CASKREGARNEQYF

clone_size: -
j_call: TRBJ2-1
v_call: TRBV5-1
cdr3_aa: CASSLELRDSYNEQFF

clone_size: -
j_call: TRBJ1-5
v_call: TRBV6-5
cdr3_aa: CASSAQTGEQPQHF

clone_size: -
j_call: TRBJ1-1
v_call: TRBV9
cdr3_aa: CASSGGLAVTEAFF

clone_size: -
j_call: TRBJ2-1
v_call: TRBV4-2
cdr3_aa: CASSQDPGHSYNEQFF